What follows are 7 T cell receptor beta chains derived from one specimen sequenced in a study of post-analysis software for immune sequencing data. Study-level findings and limits: Included in a set of about five TRBV segments more frequent in patients than controls were TRBV5-6, TRBV5-1 and TRBV20-1.

Included in the TCR beta cDNA libraries were unique molecular identifiers. TCRdb re-called the PCR reads through MiXCR, storing one row per CDR3 protein. The sample lists 750,000 to 950,000 distinct CDR3 sequences, approximately 53% occurring once. These receptors lack a known antigen. Sample: blood. Every receptor here comes from a girl between 10 and 17 years old with multiple sclerosis.

The chain carries TRBV7-2 and TRBJ2-3, with TRBD1 identical over 11 bases. The germline V gene encodes CDR1 SGHTA and CDR2 FQGNSA. With 3 bases clipped from V and 0 bases from J, the junction kept 5 bases outside the gene matches. The CDR3 contains 17 residues. CDR3 protein: CASSLSGTGGSTDTQYF. The DNA of the CDR3 is TGTGCCAGCAGCTTGTCAGGGACAGGGGGTAGCACAGATACGCAGTATTTT.

The gene calls are TRBV29-1 and TRBJ2-1; 8 nucleotides align to TRBD1. The CDR3 is made up of 13 amino acids. Germline CDR1 is SQVTM and CDR2 is ANQGSEA. Unmatched junction bases numbered 4, after V lost 7 bases and J lost 2 bases. For the CDR3, the DNA is TGCAGCGCAGACAGGGGAACCTACAATGAGCAGTTCTTC. Translating it yields CSADRGTYNEQFF.

This clonotype was detected once. A much larger clone sits a single nucleotide away, making a read error possible. The chain carries TRBV7-9 and TRBJ2-3; 8 bases match TRBD2. The CDR3 loop spans 17 amino acids. Germline V gene data show CDR1 as SEHNR and CDR2 as FQNEAQ (reference sequence). CDR3 loop: CASSFVGSGGGTGTQYF. CDR3 nucleotide sequence: TGTGCCAGCAGCTTCGTCGGGAGCGGGGGTGGCACAGGTACGCAGTATTTT.

This clonotype was picked up a small number of times. J is TRBJ2-5 and V is TRBV6-5; D might be TRBD2 (5 bases). Germline CDR1 is MNHEY and CDR2 is SVGAGI. This CDR3 contains 13 residues. V was shortened by 8 bases and J by 5 bases, with 15 bases between the two germline ends. Written as DNA, the CDR3 is TGTGCCAGCCGCGACGGGGATTGGGAGACCCAGTACTTC. Encoded protein: CASRDGDWETQYF.

J is TRBJ1-4 and V is TRBV6-6; D gene ambiguous. V lost 2 bases and J 3 bases, leaving 7 bases between the germline ends. CDR1 MNHNY and CDR2 SVGAGI come from the germline V gene (reference sequence). The CDR3 extends over 14 amino acids. The CDR3 here is CASSYEQPNEKLFF. The CDR3, as DNA: TGTGCCAGCAGTTACGAACAGCCTAATGAAAAACTGTTTTTT.

This clonotype is judged medium-sized. The chain recombines TRBV7-9 with TRBJ2-7, with no clear D. Per the germline V gene, CDR1 is SEHNR and CDR2 is FQNEAQ (reference sequence). Trimming left V 2 bases short and J 3 bases short, with 5 bases between. The CDR3 sequence is 12 residues long. CDR3: CASSLSNYEQYF. CDR3 sequence (DNA): TGTGCCAGCAGCTTAAGTAACTACGAGCAGTACTTC.

To note about this clonotype: The germline gene is not matched at one end of the junction; a read error may be the cause. The gene calls are TRBV5-1 and TRBJ1-5; TRBD1 might be the D (6 bases). Germline-derived CDR1 and CDR2 are SGHRS and YFSETQ. This CDR3 comprises 15 residues. The CDR3 region has the DNA TGCGCCAGCAGCTGGGGGACCGGGACAAATCAGTCCCAGCATTTT. This translates into CASSWGTGTNQSQHF.